One sample yielded the 21 T cell receptor beta chains listed below, sequenced in a study of T cell clones after liver transplantation. TCRdb's copy holds only in-frame clones and misses some; the assay was immunoSEQ multiplex PCR. The table has about 75,000 clones, less than 90% seen once; the top ten hold 2.1%. The sample here was CD4+ T cells from blood, taken about 50 months after liver transplant. Source of these receptors: a human patient who received a liver transplant. Some T cells may trace back to the graft donor.

This chain uses TRBV29-1 with TRBJ1-1; D unclear. The V gene's germline CDR1 is SQVTM and CDR2 ANQGSEA. The CDR3 sequence is 14 residues long. Trimming removed 7 bases from V and 2 bases from J, with 17 bases in between. CDR3 residues: CSGASGRTNTEAFF. CDR3 sequence (DNA): TGCAGCGGCGCTTCGGGCAGGACTAACACTGAAGCTTTCTTT.

This chain links TRBV2 with TRBJ2-5, with 9 bases that match TRBD1. CDR3 size: 15 residues. With 4 bases clipped from V and 2 bases from J, the junction kept 5 bases outside the gene matches. Germline CDR1 SNHLY, CDR2 FYNNEI. The CDR3 region has the DNA TGTGCCAGCAGTGCGACCGGGACAGGGCAAGAGACCCAGTACTTC. This translates into CASSATGTGQETQYF.

This clone is labeled as medium-sized. The rearrangement uses TRBV4-2 and TRBJ1-2; D is unclear. Germline loops: CDR1 LGHNA, CDR2 YNFKEQ. V was clipped by 1 base and J by 7 bases, with 7 bases between them. The CDR3 loop spans 12 amino acids. Written as DNA, the CDR3 is TGTGCCAGCAGCCAAGCTGGGAGTGGCTACACCTTC. Amino acids: CASSQAGSGYTF.

CDR3 DNA sequence: TGTGCCAGCAGCTCCATAGCGGGAGGTTACGAGCAGTACTTC. Translation: CASSSIAGGYEQYF. The chain couples TRBV11-2 to TRBJ2-7; 10 bases are shared with TRBD2. The CDR3 consists of 14 residues. V shed 4 bases, J shed 4 bases, and the junction held 4 bases outside the gene matches. Germline loops: CDR1 SGHAT, CDR2 FQNNGV.

This clone turned up a few times. The rearrangement uses TRBV11-2 and TRBJ1-1; D ambiguous. V was shortened by 0 bases and J by 4 bases, with 15 bases between the two germline ends. Germline CDR1 reads SGHAT; CDR2 reads FQNNGV. CDR3 length: 16 amino acids. The CDR3 is CASSLDLYIGLTEAFF. CDR3 nucleotide sequence: TGTGCCAGCAGCTTAGATCTATATATTGGCCTCACTGAAGCTTTCTTT.

This chain uses TRBV13 with TRBJ2-7; 11 nucleotides match TRBD2. This CDR3 is 15 amino acids long. Germline values: CDR1 PRHDT, CDR2 FYEKMQ (reference sequence). Trimming removed 3 bases from V and 3 bases from J; junction bases left unmatched: 4. The CDR3 loop is CASSFIAGGFYEQYF. Here the CDR3 DNA reads TGTGCCAGCAGCTTCATAGCGGGAGGGTTCTACGAGCAGTACTTC.

The genes are TRBV6-1 and TRBJ1-5; no clear D gene. CDR3 length: 14 residues. The germline V and J ends were trimmed by 2 bases and 6 bases, with 11 bases remaining between them. Looked up from germline, CDR1 is MNHNS and CDR2 is SASEGT. CDR3 in amino acids: CASSEKLRGQPQHF. The CDR3 DNA reads TGTGCCAGCAGTGAAAAACTAAGAGGTCAGCCCCAGCATTTT.

The chain uses TRBV29-1 and TRBJ2-2, with a tentative D call TRBD1 (5 bases). Germline V gene lookup returns CDR1 SQVTM and CDR2 ANQGSEA. V was shortened by 6 bases and J by 1 base, with 21 bases between the two germline ends. The length of the CDR3 is 17 residues. CDR3 coding DNA: TGCAGCGTCGCCACACGAGGCCAGGGCATGAACACCGGGGAGCTGTTTTTT. Its translation is CSVATRGQGMNTGELFF.

The genes are TRBV9 and TRBJ2-3; 9 bases agree with TRBD2. The germline CDR1 and CDR2 sequences are SGDLS and YYNGEE. With V trimmed by 0 bases and J by 0 bases, 17 bases remained unmatched. CDR3 length equals 21 residues. The CDR3 sequence: CASSVAKLAGWPAGSTDTQYF. In nucleotides, the CDR3 is TGTGCCAGCAGCGTAGCGAAGCTAGCGGGGTGGCCAGCGGGAAGCACAGATACGCAGTATTTT.

The gene calls are TRBV7-3 and TRBJ2-3, with 8 nucleotides matching TRBD2. J lost 6 bases, V lost 5 bases, and 7 bases had no gene match. Per germline, CDR1 SGHTA and CDR2 FQGTGA. This CDR3 is 14 amino acids long. CDR3 amino acids: CASSPGLGGDTQYF. CDR3 coding DNA: TGTGCCAGCAGCCCGGGACTAGGGGGGGATACGCAGTATTTT.

This rearrangement joins TRBV28 to TRBJ2-3, with TRBD1 as a possible D gene (7 bases). The CDR3 runs to 11 residues. The V end lost 8 bases, the J end lost 10 bases, and 13 bases lay between the germline ends. The V gene's germline CDR1 is MDHEN and CDR2 SYDVKM. The CDR3 region has the DNA TGTGCCAGCCAAACAGGGGAGGCGCAGTATTTT. It specifies CASQTGEAQYF.

The chain carries TRBV19 and TRBJ1-5, with 7 positions matching TRBD1. Per the germline V gene, CDR1 is LNHDA and CDR2 is SQIVND (reference sequence). Unmatched junction bases numbered 5, after V lost 2 bases and J lost 4 bases. The CDR3 runs 15 residues. The CDR3 sequence: CASSITGAPNQPQHF. CDR3 nucleotide sequence: TGTGCCAGTAGTATAACAGGGGCTCCGAATCAGCCCCAGCATTTT.

The CDR3 is CASSQSFSGNTIYF. Written as DNA, the CDR3 is TGTGCCAGCAGCCAGTCCTTCTCTGGAAACACCATATATTTT. J is TRBJ1-3 and V is TRBV4-2; D unresolved. The germline CDR1 and CDR2 sequences are LGHNA and YNFKEQ. V lost 3 bases to trimming and J lost 0 bases, with 6 bases between them. CDR3 size: 14 residues.

A single count supports this clone. The chain couples TRBV6-6 to TRBJ1-5; D not resolved. The CDR3 extends over 16 amino acids. The germline V gene has CDR1 MNHNY and CDR2 SVGAGI (reference sequence). Trimming cost V 2 bases and J 3 bases, with 14 bases left between them. The CDR3 DNA reads TGTGCCAGCAGTTACGATCCGGCGGTACCCAATCAGCCCCAGCATTTT. As protein: CASSYDPAVPNQPQHF.

This clone showed up just a few times. CDR3 loop: CASGIQGANTEAFF. CDR3 nucleotides: TGTGCCAGTGGGATACAGGGCGCGAACACTGAAGCTTTCTTT. The rearrangement links TRBV19 to TRBJ1-1, with D perhaps TRBD1 (6 bases). The CDR3 consists of 14 residues. V dropped 8 bases and J dropped 1 base, with 14 bases sitting between them. CDR1 LNHDA and CDR2 SQIVND come from the germline V gene (reference sequence).

This rearrangement joins TRBV20-1 to TRBJ2-7; D gene unclear. CDR1 is DFQATT and CDR2 is SNEGSKA in the germline V gene (reference sequence). The CDR3 length is 11 residues. The germline V and J ends were trimmed by 5 bases and 3 bases, with 8 bases remaining between them. The CDR3 loop is CSALELYEQYF. CDR3 nucleotides: TGCAGTGCTCTTGAACTCTACGAGCAGTACTTC.

The chain carries TRBV4-1 and TRBJ1-6; a possible D gene is TRBD1 (6 bases). The CDR3 has 17 residues. The V gene's germline CDR1 is MGHRA and CDR2 YSYEKL. Trimming stripped 0 bases from V and 7 bases from J, with 16 bases between. CDR3 sequence (DNA): TGCGCCAGCAGCCAAGAGAGGGGGGCGGGACCCAATTCACCCCTCCACTTT. Residues: CASSQERGAGPNSPLHF.

This clone was seen a handful of times. The V call is TRBV6-5, the J call TRBJ2-1; 7 nucleotides agree with TRBD1. V lost 10 bases, J lost 3 bases, and 9 bases stayed unmatched. The germline V gene has CDR1 MNHEY and CDR2 SVGAGI. The CDR3 loop spans 14 amino acids. CDR3 sequence reads: CATRPGQRYNEQFF. In nucleotides, the CDR3 is TGTGCCACTAGACCGGGACAGCGCTACAATGAGCAGTTCTTC.

The rearrangement joins TRBV2 to TRBJ1-5; the D gene is possibly TRBD1 (6 bases). CDR3 size: 14 residues. Germline V gene sequence: CDR1 SNHLY, CDR2 FYNNEI. The ends were cut back, 6 bases at V and 0 bases at J, with 9 bases in the middle. The CDR3 coding sequence is TGTGCCAGCAGGGACAGATATAGCAATCAGCCCCAGCATTTT. It specifies CASRDRYSNQPQHF. Full variable domain (outside the CDR3, taken from reference TRBV2 and TRBJ1-5): EPEVTQTPSHQVTQMGQEVILRCVPISNHLYFYWYRQILGQKVEFLVSFYNNEISEKSEIFDDQFSVERPDGSNFTLKIRSTKLEDSAMYFCASRDRYSNQPQHFGDGTRLSIL.

This rearrangement joins TRBV30 to TRBJ2-5; possible D gene TRBD2, 6 bases. Germline values: CDR1 GTSNPN, CDR2 SVGIG (reference sequence). V lost 0 bases to trimming and J lost 4 bases, with 18 bases between them. The CDR3 consists of 16 residues. The CDR3 sequence is CAWSVGTGGVRETQYF. DNA of the CDR3: TGTGCCTGGAGTGTGGGGACCGGAGGGGTTAGAGAGACCCAGTACTTC.

The chain carries TRBV5-1 and TRBJ1-4; 9 bases fit TRBD1. V was pared by 3 bases and J by 6 bases, with 6 bases of the junction left unmatched. The CDR3 sequence is 15 residues long. CDR1 is SGHRS and CDR2 is YFSETQ in the germline V gene. CDR3 sequence: CASSSTDRGDEKLFF. CDR3 nucleotide sequence: TGCGCCAGCAGCTCTACTGACAGGGGGGATGAAAAACTGTTTTTT.